This passage covers 30 T cell receptor beta chains from one sample sequenced in a study of tumor-infiltrating lymphocytes in primary liver carcinoma (dated by TCRdb to about 2017). TRIzol reagent was used to extract blood RNA from unsorted whole blood, while the DNeasy Blood & Tissue kit provided the germline DNA. The sequencing machine was an Illumina HiSeq 2500. Starting from roughly 540 ng total RNA, TCRbeta-specific cDNA was produced by reverse transcription with a constant-region primer and ProtoScript II reverse transcriptase. TCRbeta libraries were built with three nested multiplex PCR rounds, a slightly modified ARM-PCR procedure. The first two PCR rounds used multiplex TRBV1-TRBV30 forward primers with a Cbeta reverse primer, each for 10 cycles. TCRdb reworked the public reads: Q25 trimming with fastp, MiXCR clone assembly, productive beta chains retained. Rows with one shared CDR3 protein collapse into an entry with the most common genes and DNA. The sample table lists nearly 200,000 distinct CDR3 sequences, less than 75% of them with a count of one. About 7.1% of the sample lies in the top ten.

Sequencing used peripheral blood. These receptor sequences come from a woman in her fifties or sixties with primary liver carcinoma and hepatitis B virus infection.

This clonotype has at least ten counts. V gene TRBV6-5 combines with J gene TRBJ1-2, with D possibly TRBD1 on 5 matching bases. CDR3 size: 14 residues. In germline, CDR1 is MNHEY, CDR2 SVGAGI. V lost 8 bases to trimming and J lost 4 bases, with 17 bases between them. CDR3 nucleotides: TGTGCCAGCTCGAATCCTGGGGCTTCCTATGGCTACACCTTC. Its translation is CASSNPGASYGYTF.

On this clonotype itself: At one of its ends the junction is not consistent with the germline gene, which may arise from a read error. The chain joins TRBV28 to TRBJ1-2; TRBD1 matches 8 bases. The length of the CDR3 is 13 residues. Germline assignment: CDR1 MDHEN and CDR2 SYDVKM. CDR3 sequence: CASSIQGAYDYTF. The DNA of the CDR3 is TGTGCCAGCAGTATCCAGGGGGCCTATGACTACACCTTC.

With respect to this clonotype: The conserved phenylalanine or tryptophan normally closing the CDR3 is absent here, so this likely arose from a read error. DNA of the CDR3: TGTGCCAGCAGCCCCACGCGGGGCACTGAAGCTTTCATT. Protein product: CASSPTRGTEAFI. The chain links TRBV14 to TRBJ1-1; unclear D gene. The CDR3 spans 13 residues. CDR1 is SGHDN and CDR2 is FVKESK in the germline V gene. Deletions cut 4 bases from V and 4 bases from J, with 10 bases between.

This clonotype was seen more than once but under ten times. The rearrangement links TRBV5-1 to TRBJ1-2, with 9 bases matching TRBD1. V was clipped by 4 bases and J by 7 bases; unmatched bases: 5. The V gene's germline CDR1 is SGHRS and CDR2 YFSETQ. The CDR3 loop spans 13 amino acids. The CDR3 sequence is CASSPGTGPGYTF. CDR3 DNA sequence: TGCGCCAGCAGCCCGGGGACAGGGCCTGGCTACACCTTC.

In its sample, this clonotype is medium-sized. The CDR3 region has the DNA TGTGCCAGCAGCTCAAATGGACACCTTAGAAGTGAAAAACTGTTTTTT. This translates into CASSSNGHLRSEKLFF. The chain links TRBV11-2 to TRBJ1-4; D may be TRBD1 (5 bases). Germline loops: CDR1 SGHAT, CDR2 FQNNGV. The CDR3 length is 16 residues. The V gene lost 4 bases and the J gene lost 7 bases, with 19 bases spanning the gap.

Worth noting for this clonotype: Since the CDR3 does not end with the conserved phenylalanine or tryptophan, this likely comes from a read error. The V call is TRBV12-3 or TRBV12-4, the J call TRBJ2-5, with D possibly being TRBD2 (5 bases). Trimming took off 5 bases at V and 2 bases at J, with 15 bases between the two ends. The CDR3 has 15 amino acids. The CDR3 coding sequence is TGTGCCAGCAGTCCCGGGGTTACGTGGCAAGAGACCCAGTACGTC. Translating gives CASSPGVTWQETQYV.

As regards this clonotype: The junction differs from germline at one of its ends, possibly a read error. The chain is built from TRBV11-1 and TRBJ2-3; D gene uncertain. Germline V lookup: CDR1 SGHAT, CDR2 FQDESV (reference sequence). This CDR3 contains 18 residues. Here the CDR3 reads CASSLGGRAVVLADTRYF. CDR3 coding DNA: TGTGCCAGCAGCCTCGGCGGTCGCGCAGTGGTGCTTGCAGATACGCGGTATTTT.

In this sample, this clonotype turned up a few times. The V call is TRBV29-1, the J call TRBJ1-1; D not resolved. The germline V and J ends were trimmed by 7 bases and 11 bases, with 17 bases remaining between them. The CDR3 extends over 11 amino acids. Germline CDR1 and CDR2: SQVTM and ANQGSEA. In nucleotides, the CDR3 is TGCAGCGGATCCACGAAGAGTGGGGCTTTCTTT. Its protein product is CSGSTKSGAFF.

About this clonotype itself: This could be a read error, since a much larger clone is one nucleotide away. The chain recombines TRBV4-1 with TRBJ2-7, with D possibly called TRBD1 or TRBD2 (7 bases each). This CDR3 comprises 12 residues. Germline loops: CDR1 MGHRA, CDR2 YSYEKL. CDR3 sequence: CAGRGGSYEQYF. The CDR3 DNA reads as TGCGCCGGCAGGGGGGGCTCCTACGAGCAGTACTTC.

This clonotype was observed many times. The rearrangement links TRBV6-1 to TRBJ1-5; maybe TRBD1 (6 bases). This CDR3 region has 13 residues. Trimming removed 6 bases from V and 4 bases from J, with 10 bases in between. Per the germline V gene, CDR1 is MNHNS and CDR2 is SASEGT. DNA for the CDR3: TGTGCCAGCAGAAGACAGGTAAATCAGCCCCAGCATTTT. This sequence encodes CASRRQVNQPQHF.

Worth noting for this clonotype: Germline and junction disagree at one end, which may indicate a read error. This sequence joins TRBV7-9 and TRBJ2-5, with D possibly being TRBD2 (5 bases). This CDR3 has 13 amino acids. Germline assignment: CDR1 SEHNR and CDR2 FQNEAQ (reference sequence). This CDR3 is CASSPAREETRYF. For the CDR3, the DNA is TGTGCCAGCAGCCCCGCGAGGGAAGAGACCCGGTACTTC.

The genes are TRBV11-2 and TRBJ2-1, with 7 bases matching TRBD2. V shed 4 bases and J 8 bases; nucleotides not matched to a gene: 8. From germline, CDR1 is SGHAT and CDR2 FQNNGV. CDR3 size: 14 residues. CDR3 region: CASSSPTSLDEQFF. In DNA, the CDR3 is TGTGCCAGCAGCTCCCCGACTAGCCTGGATGAGCAGTTCTTC.

The chain combines TRBV5-8 with TRBJ2-7; D perhaps matches TRBD2 (5 bases). The CDR3 covers 15 residues. Per the germline V gene, CDR1 is SGHTS and CDR2 is YDEGEE. Trimming removed 5 bases at V and 2 bases at J, with 17 bases between. CDR3 bases: TGTGCCAGCAGGCAGTCTAGCACCAAAGCCTACGAGCAGTACTTC. Its protein product is CASRQSSTKAYEQYF.

Regarding this clonotype: A single base separates this from a much larger clone, so it may be a read error. The rearrangement uses TRBV6-1 and TRBJ2-3; D is undetermined. Germline V gene sequence: CDR1 MNHNS, CDR2 SASEGT. The CDR3 is made up of 14 amino acids. V lost 5 bases, J lost 6 bases, and 15 bases lay in between. In DNA form, the CDR3 reads TGTGCCAGCAGTATCGCCGACCTTGGGGATACGCAGTATTTT. Residues: CASSIADLGDTQYF.

As regards this clonotype: The CDR3 ends on some other residue instead of the conserved phenylalanine or tryptophan, so this is likely a read error. This chain uses TRBV4-1 with TRBJ1-5, with D perhaps matching TRBD1 (5 bases). The end of the DNA is better explained by TRBJ2-3, so the J call may be wrong. This CDR3 is built from 14 residues. The germline CDR1 and CDR2 sequences are MGHRA and YSYEKL. CDR3 sequence reads: CASSQGGGNQSQYY. The CDR3 DNA follows: TGCGCCAGCAGCCAAGGGGGCGGCAATCAGTCCCAGTATTAT.

About this clonotype: A much larger clone differs by one base, so this may be a read error. The conserved final phenylalanine or tryptophan is absent from the CDR3, which likely points to a read error. V is TRBV6-5 and J is TRBJ2-1; D might be TRBD2 (5 bases). The V gene lost 2 bases and the J gene lost 0 bases, with 17 bases spanning the gap. This CDR3 region has 18 residues. Germline V lookup: CDR1 MNHEY, CDR2 SVGAGI. As DNA, the CDR3 is TGTGCCAGCAGTTACGCTCCGGGGAGCCTGAGCTCCTACAATGAGCAGTTCATC. Encoded protein: CASSYAPGSLSSYNEQFI.

In this sample, this clonotype turned up a few times. A much bigger clone sits one base away, suggesting this may be a read error. The genes are TRBV5-6 and TRBJ1-3, with no clear D. The CDR3 loop spans 16 amino acids. The germline gives CDR1 SGHDT, CDR2 YYEEEE. This CDR3 reads CVSSRPTGSSGNTIYF. In DNA form, the CDR3 reads TGTGTCAGCAGCCGGCCCACGGGATCCTCTGGAAACACCATATATTTT.

V and J are TRBV5-1 and TRBJ1-2, with D unclear. The CDR3 spans 15 residues. CDR1 and CDR2 (germline): SGHRS, YFSETQ. Between the trimmed V and J ends, which lost 0 bases and 1 base, there was a span of 10 bases. In nucleotides, the CDR3 is TGCGCCAGCAGCTTGGAACCTGAATATAACTATGGCTACACCTTC. Amino acid sequence: CASSLEPEYNYGYTF. The full variable domain, in which reference TRBV5-1 and TRBJ1-2 provide the parts outside the CDR3, is KAGVTQTPRYLIKTRGQQVTLSCSPISGHRSVSWYQQTPGQGLQFLFEYFSETQRNKGNFPGRFSGRQFSNSRSEMNVSTLELGDSALYLCASSLEPEYNYGYTFGSGTRLTVV.

Many counts were recorded for this clonotype. The J gene is TRBJ2-1, the V gene TRBV5-4; D is perhaps TRBD1 (6 bases). This CDR3 spans 15 amino acids. The germline gives CDR1 SGHNT, CDR2 YYREEE (reference sequence). V lost 4 bases, J lost 1 base, and 12 bases lay in between. CDR3 DNA sequence: TGTGCCAGCAGCACCCGGACAGATTCCTACAATGAGCAGTTCTTC. It translates to CASSTRTDSYNEQFF.

A note on this clonotype: One end of the junction does not line up with germline, which may come from a read error. The chain combines TRBV2 with TRBJ1-1, with 8 bases lining up with TRBD1. Germline V gives CDR1 SNHLY, CDR2 FYNNEI. The CDR3 runs 13 residues. CDR3: CASMADRDTEAFF. DNA of the CDR3: TGTGCTAGCATGGCGGACAGGGACACTGAAGCTTTCTTT.

The chain employs TRBV28 and TRBJ2-1; 7 positions agree with TRBD2. The CDR3 length is 15 residues. The trim removed 3 bases at V and 12 bases at J, leaving 14 bases unmatched. CDR1 is MDHEN and CDR2 is SYDVKM in the germline V gene. CDR3 DNA sequence: TGTGCCAGCAGTTTCGTGTCTCGGCTAGCGGTATCGCAGTTCTTC. Its protein is CASSFVSRLAVSQFF.

Comments on this clonotype: Given the absence of the conserved phenylalanine or tryptophan at the CDR3 end, a read error is likely. The limits of the CDR3 on the DNA are not certain, so only TCRdb's listed CDR3 is given. The chain couples TRBV11-1 to TRBJ2-7; TRBD1 was called by the table and not checked on the DNA. The CDR3 has 15 residues if both end residues are counted. Germline CDR1 and CDR2: SGHAT and FQDESV (reference sequence). The CDR3 protein is CPSSPRTAGLREQSS.

About this clonotype: One end of the junction fails to match germline, which may point to a read error. This chain connects TRBV29-1 to TRBJ1-3; D gene unclear. The CDR3 spans 12 residues. Germline CDR1 SQVTM, CDR2 ANQGSEA. Here the CDR3 reads CSVQFSGSTIYF. The CDR3 coding sequence is TGCAGCGTTCAGTTCTCTGGAAGCACCATATACTTT.

This chain joins TRBV7-3 and TRBJ2-1, with 7 bases aligning to TRBD2. Germline loops: CDR1 SGHTA, CDR2 FQGTGA. CDR3 length equals 15 residues. The V and J ends lost 5 bases and 8 bases, in that order; junction bases with no gene match: 12. Here the CDR3 reads CASSPRVGRDDEQFF. The CDR3 region has the DNA TGTGCCAGCAGCCCCCGGGTGGGGAGGGACGATGAGCAGTTCTTC. The full variable domain, completed using reference TRBV7-3 and TRBJ2-1, is GAGVSQTPSNKVTEKGKYVELRCDPISGHTALYWYRQSLGQGPEFLIYFQGTGAADDSGLPNDRFFAVRPEGSVSTLKIQRTERGDSAVYLCASSPRVGRDDEQFFGPGTRLTVL.

Turning to this clonotype: This may come from a read error, since a much larger clone is one base off. The genes are TRBV5-1 and TRBJ2-3; TRBD2 matches at 7 bases. The CDR3 has 16 amino acids. The germline CDR1 and CDR2 sequences are SGHRS and YFSETQ. The CDR3 DNA sequence: TGCGTCAGCCGAAGGGGTGGCGGGAGTAGCACAGATACGCAGTATTTT. Translation gives CVSRRGGGSSTDTQYF.

V gene TRBV28 combines with J gene TRBJ2-5; tentative D call: TRBD2 (5 bases). Trimming cost V 3 bases and J 4 bases, with 15 bases left between them. CDR1 and CDR2 (germline): MDHEN, SYDVKM. This CDR3 spans 15 amino acids. The CDR3: CASSFGSGRGETQYF. The CDR3 bases are TGTGCCAGCAGTTTTGGGTCGGGGAGAGGAGAGACCCAGTACTTC.

This clonotype came up many times. The V call is TRBV29-1, the J call TRBJ2-6; D remains ambiguous. With 0 bases removed from V and 2 bases from J, the gap between germline ends came to 14 bases. CDR1 SQVTM and CDR2 ANQGSEA come from the germline V gene. The CDR3 sequence is 17 residues long. CDR3 amino acids: CSVEDPSRATGANVLTF. The CDR3 DNA reads TGCAGCGTTGAAGATCCCAGTCGGGCGACTGGGGCCAACGTCCTGACTTTC.

This clonotype was observed at least ten times. The rearrangement uses TRBV5-6 and TRBJ1-2; D not certain. The CDR3 covers 12 residues. V dropped 2 bases and J dropped 1 base, with 3 bases sitting between them. The germline V gene encodes CDR1 SGHDT and CDR2 YYEEEE. As DNA, the CDR3 is TGTGCCAGCAGCTTACGTAACTATGGCTACACCTTC. It codes for CASSLRNYGYTF.

The CDR3 reads CASSQDWDRQGAYEQFF. In DNA, the CDR3 is TGCGCCAGCAGCCAAGATTGGGACCGACAGGGGGCCTATGAGCAGTTCTTC. The chain has TRBV4-1 and TRBJ2-1, with 10 bases matching TRBD1. Germline assignment: CDR1 MGHRA and CDR2 YSYEKL. The length of the CDR3 is 17 residues. V trimming: 0 bases; J trimming: 8 bases; junction bases outside the gene matches: 10.

Points on this clonotype: An end of the junction does not agree with germline; a read error may underlie this. The V and J genes are TRBV4-1 and TRBJ2-3; 7 positions match TRBD2. The CDR3 extends over 14 amino acids. The germline gives CDR1 MGHRA, CDR2 YSYEKL. CDR3 loop: CANSLNGRTDTQYF. In nucleotides, the CDR3 is TGCGCCAACAGCCTGAACGGGAGGACAGATACGCAGTATTTT.